This T cell receptor beta chain came from a study of vaccination and CD4 T cells after COVID-19. Per the germline V gene, CDR1 is MDHEN and CDR2 is SYDVKM. This CDR3 comprises 12 residues. V dropped 4 bases and J dropped 7 bases, with 9 bases sitting between them. Treatment: roughly nine-day PBMC culture with coronavirus spike peptide pools or control peptides (ViraFEST assay). From the unexposed donor, CD4+ T cells were collected ahead of the COVID-19 pandemic (2011-2018). PBMCs were cultured at around 2 million per well with roughly 9.9 IU/ml IL-2 and approximately 9.4 ug/ml peptide pools. About this clonotype itself: Antigen: not known.

Sequenced with the Oncomine TCR Beta short-read assay was DNA taken from cultured CD4+ T cells. TCRdb called the PCR reads again in MiXCR, with one record for every CDR3 protein. The sample consists of thousands of distinct CDR3 sequences, 45% of them appearing once. The chain joins TRBV28 to TRBJ2-3; tentative D call: TRBD1 (5 bases). Sequencing was done on a sample of CD4+ T cells from blood, cultured in vitro. This receptor was identified in a human donor in good health. CDR3 nucleotides: TGTGCCAGCAGTTCAGGGCCTTATACGCAGTATTTT. It is translated as CASSSGPYTQYF.